The 23 T cell receptor beta chains presented below share a single source sample, sequenced in a study of blood T cell repertoires in COVID-19. Sequenced by immunoSEQ multiplex PCR; TCRdb stores in-frame clones only, minus some. The top ten clones hold 20% to 25% of a sample with some 98,000 clones, 80% to 90% of them seen once. Sequencing was carried out using peripheral blood. These receptors were obtained from a man in his sixties with acute or convalescent COVID-19.

The rearrangement joins TRBV9 to TRBJ2-1; TRBD2 matches at 8 bases. The germline CDR1 and CDR2 sequences are SGDLS and YYNGEE. Losses at the gene ends were 0 bases for V and 15 bases for J; bases not matched to a gene: 14. The CDR3 has 15 residues. The CDR3 spells CASSVVGGGGTSAFF. The CDR3 DNA follows: TGTGCCAGCAGCGTAGTGGGTGGCGGGGGGACCTCCGCGTTCTTC.

This chain joins TRBV10-2 and TRBJ2-5, with 9 bases fitting TRBD1. This CDR3 is 14 amino acids long. The V and J ends lost 5 bases and 5 bases, in that order; junction bases with no gene match: 6. CDR1 WSHSY and CDR2 SAAADI come from the germline V gene. The CDR3, as DNA: TGCGCCAGCAGTACAGGGGGCGAGGGGGAGACCCAGTACTTC. It is translated as CASSTGGEGETQYF.

This sequence joins TRBV7-2 and TRBJ1-2; 9 bases match TRBD1. The CDR3 is 15 residues long. V was clipped by 6 bases and J by 7 bases; unmatched bases: 12. The germline V gene encodes CDR1 SGHTA and CDR2 FQGNSA. The CDR3 reads CASSTTGGGSGGYTF. Written as DNA, the CDR3 is TGTGCCAGCAGTACCACAGGGGGCGGTTCGGGTGGCTACACCTTC. Looking up the rest from reference TRBV7-2 and TRBJ1-2 gives the full variable domain: GAGVSQSPSNKVTEKGKDVELRCDPISGHTALYWYRQSLGQGLEFLIYFQGNSAPDKSGLPSDRFSAERTGGSVSTLTIQRTQQEDSAVYLCASSTTGGGSGGYTFGSGTRLTVV.

This clone was seen a single time. The chain has TRBV5-1 and TRBJ2-3; D perhaps matches TRBD2 (7 bases). Germline CDR1 SGHRS, CDR2 YFSETQ. Trimming pared 3 bases from V and 5 bases from J, leaving 19 bases between. The CDR3 contains 16 residues. CDR3: CASSWGGTGRGDTQYF. The CDR3 DNA is TGCGCCAGCAGCTGGGGCGGTACAGGGAGGGGAGATACGCAGTATTTT. The full variable domain, its missing parts supplied by reference TRBV5-1 and TRBJ2-3, is KAGVTQTPRYLIKTRGQQVTLSCSPISGHRSVSWYQQTPGQGLQFLFEYFSETQRNKGNFPGRFSGRQFSNSRSEMNVSTLELGDSALYLCASSWGGTGRGDTQYFGPGTRLTVL.

The chain links TRBV4-2 to TRBJ1-1; D uncertain. The CDR3 runs to 15 residues. CDR1 is LGHNA, CDR2 YNFKEQ, per germline. Trimming stripped 0 bases from V and 1 base from J, with 9 bases between. The CDR3 spells CASSQEITGNTEAFF. The DNA of the CDR3 is TGTGCCAGCAGCCAAGAGATTACCGGGAACACTGAAGCTTTCTTT.

The gene calls are TRBV5-8 and TRBJ1-6; the D gene is possibly TRBD1 (5 bases). This CDR3 is built from 13 residues. Per germline, CDR1 SGHTS and CDR2 YDEGEE. The V end lost 4 bases, the J end lost 14 bases, and 16 bases lay between the germline ends. The CDR3 bases are TGTGCCAGCAGCCTGGGGGGGGTCCCCACCCTCCACTTT. Its protein is CASSLGGVPTLHF.

The chain links TRBV7-8 to TRBJ2-5, with D maybe TRBD2 (5 bases). The CDR3 runs to 11 residues. V was cut by 5 bases and J by 8 bases, with 9 bases left in between. Germline V gene lookup returns CDR1 SGHVS and CDR2 FQNEAQ. CDR3 sequence (DNA): TGTGCCAGCAGCCCGGAGGTAACCCAGTACTTC. Translation: CASSPEVTQYF.

The chain combines TRBV5-6 with TRBJ1-2, with 9 positions matching TRBD1. The J segment lost 1 base and the V segment lost 0 bases, leaving 13 bases of the junction unmatched. The CDR3 runs to 19 residues. The V gene's germline CDR1 is SGHDT and CDR2 YYEEEE. The CDR3 sequence: CASSLGRSDRGINNYGYTF. Written as DNA, the CDR3 is TGTGCCAGCAGCTTGGGGAGATCCGACAGGGGGATTAATAACTATGGCTACACCTTC.

This chain joins TRBV15 and TRBJ2-5, with 9 nucleotides matching TRBD2. The CDR3 is 16 amino acids. V lost 5 bases and J lost 5; bases outside the gene matches: 12. Germline assignment: CDR1 LNHNV and CDR2 YYDKDF (reference sequence). CDR3 in DNA: TGTGCCACCAGCGAGAGCCCCCCAGCGGGGGGTGAGACCCAGTACTTC. Amino acid sequence: CATSESPPAGGETQYF.

The chain recombines TRBV28 with TRBJ1-5; maybe TRBD1 (5 bases). V lost 3 bases to trimming and J lost 0 bases, with 15 bases between them. There are 17 residues in the CDR3. Germline V gene sequence: CDR1 MDHEN, CDR2 SYDVKM. CDR3 amino acids: CASSFTSLGGSNQPQHF. The CDR3 DNA is TGTGCCAGCAGTTTTACGTCCTTGGGGGGTAGCAATCAGCCCCAGCATTTT. The full variable domain, rest sourced from reference TRBV28 and TRBJ1-5, is DVKVTQSSRYLVKRTGEKVFLECVQDMDHENMFWYRQDPGLGLRLIYFSYDVKMKEKGDIPEGYSVSREKKERFSLILESASTNQTSMYLCASSFTSLGGSNQPQHFGDGTRLSIL.

This clone was detected once. The rearrangement joins TRBV28 to TRBJ1-1; D perhaps matches TRBD1 (5 bases). CDR1 and CDR2 (germline): MDHEN, SYDVKM. CDR3 length equals 15 residues. Trimming removed 4 bases at V and 4 bases at J, with 16 bases between. The CDR3 here is CASSSTVGRGTEAFF. CDR3 sequence (DNA): TGTGCCAGCAGTTCGACAGTAGGGAGGGGCACTGAAGCTTTCTTT.

Comment on this clone: At the DNA level, this CDR3 is encoded by other sequences in the same sample as well. The genes are TRBV27 and TRBJ2-3; D possibly corresponds to TRBD2 (6 bases). This CDR3 region has 12 residues. Germline CDR1 is MNHEY and CDR2 is SMNVEV (reference sequence). V lost 4 bases to trimming and J lost 8 bases, with 10 bases between them. Written as DNA, the CDR3 is TGTGCCAGCAGTTGGCAGGGAGGTACGCAGTATTTT. It codes for CASSWQGGTQYF.

The chain has TRBV5-1 and TRBJ2-1; D might be TRBD2 (5 bases). This CDR3 has 15 amino acids. CDR1 is SGHRS and CDR2 is YFSETQ in the germline V gene. Trimming shortened V by 2 bases and J by 7 bases, and 16 bases separated the two germline ends. In nucleotides, the CDR3 is TGCGCCAGCAGCTTAACGAGGGCGGCCAGGAATGAGCAGTTCTTC. Encoded protein: CASSLTRAARNEQFF. The full variable domain, with the rest looked up from reference TRBV5-1 and TRBJ2-1, is KAGVTQTPRYLIKTRGQQVTLSCSPISGHRSVSWYQQTPGQGLQFLFEYFSETQRNKGNFPGRFSGRQFSNSRSEMNVSTLELGDSALYLCASSLTRAARNEQFFGPGTRLTVL.

The chain joins TRBV7-8 to TRBJ1-1; possible D gene TRBD1, 6 bases. With 2 bases removed from V and 4 bases from J, the gap between germline ends came to 17 bases. Germline assignment: CDR1 SGHVS and CDR2 FQNEAQ. The CDR3 has 16 amino acids. The CDR3 nucleotides read TGTGCCAGCAGCTTATTTTTCAGGGGAATGTTCACTGAAGCTTTCTTT. This sequence encodes CASSLFFRGMFTEAFF. The entire variable domain, with the rest obtained from reference TRBV7-8 and TRBJ1-1, is as follows: GAGVSQSPRYKVAKRGQDVALRCDPISGHVSLFWYQQALGQGPEFLTYFQNEAQLDKSGLPSDRFFAERPEGSVSTLKIQRTQQEDSAVYLCASSLFFRGMFTEAFFGQGTRLTVV.

This rearrangement joins TRBV11-2 to TRBJ1-6, with 10 bases matching TRBD1. The V and J ends lost 3 bases and 10 bases, in that order; junction bases with no gene match: 6. The germline CDR1 and CDR2 sequences are SGHAT and FQNNGV. This CDR3 has 15 amino acids. CDR3 DNA sequence: TGTGCCAGCAGCTTGCGGGGACAGGGGACCTCACCCCTCCACTTT. Residues: CASSLRGQGTSPLHF.

This chain joins TRBV7-2 and TRBJ1-6, with D perhaps matching TRBD1 (5 bases). The germline V gene has CDR1 SGHTA and CDR2 FQGNSA. The CDR3 covers 13 residues. Trimming took off 8 bases at V and 3 bases at J, with 8 bases between the two ends. The CDR3 is CASQTVYNSPLHF. The CDR3 DNA follows: TGTGCCAGCCAGACAGTCTATAATTCACCCCTCCACTTT.

V gene TRBV9 combines with J gene TRBJ1-6, with 8 bases aligning to TRBD1. CDR1 SGDLS and CDR2 YYNGEE come from the germline V gene. The V and J ends lost 4 bases and 1 base, in that order; junction bases with no gene match: 13. This CDR3 has 19 residues. The CDR3 nucleotides read TGTGCCAGCAGCCCAGGCCGTAACAGGGGGATTTCCTATAATTCACCCCTCCACTTT. This codes for CASSPGRNRGISYNSPLHF.

The J gene is TRBJ2-2, the V gene TRBV2; weak D call: TRBD2 (5 bases). Germline V gene data show CDR1 as SNHLY and CDR2 as FYNNEI. CDR3 length equals 16 residues. Trimming left V 4 bases short and J 9 bases short, with 21 bases between. The CDR3: CASSVGGVARTRELFF. The CDR3 bases are TGTGCCAGCAGTGTGGGTGGGGTAGCGAGAACCCGGGAGCTGTTTTTT.

The gene calls are TRBV5-1 and TRBJ1-6; 7 bases agree with TRBD1. Germline V gene data show CDR1 as SGHRS and CDR2 as YFSETQ. The CDR3 extends over 15 amino acids. The trim removed 4 bases at V and 7 bases at J, leaving 8 bases unmatched. The CDR3 sequence is CASSRQGEGNSPLHF. As DNA, the CDR3 is TGCGCCAGCAGCCGACAGGGTGAAGGGAATTCACCCCTCCACTTT. The complete variable domain, with remaining parts taken from reference TRBV5-1 and TRBJ1-6, reads KAGVTQTPRYLIKTRGQQVTLSCSPISGHRSVSWYQQTPGQGLQFLFEYFSETQRNKGNFPGRFSGRQFSNSRSEMNVSTLELGDSALYLCASSRQGEGNSPLHFGNGTRLTVT.

CDR3 in amino acids: CASSLGGTSGGAREQFF. CDR3 bases: TGTGCCAGCAGCCTCGGTGGAACTAGCGGGGGGGCAAGGGAGCAGTTCTTC. This sequence joins TRBV4-2 and TRBJ2-1; 13 bases are a match to TRBD2. Unmatched junction bases numbered 13, after V lost 4 bases and J lost 10 bases. CDR1 LGHNA and CDR2 YNFKEQ come from the germline V gene. The CDR3 extends over 17 amino acids.

This clone was counted once. The V call is TRBV7-2, the J call TRBJ2-5; TRBD2 is a possible D gene (6 bases). The CDR3 length is 14 residues. Germline V gene data show CDR1 as SGHTA and CDR2 as FQGNSA. V was cut by 3 bases and J by 0 bases, with 8 bases left in between. CDR3: CASSFGGYQETQYF. Here the CDR3 DNA reads TGTGCCAGCAGCTTTGGGGGGTACCAAGAGACCCAGTACTTC.

Only a few counts were recorded for this clone. The V gene is TRBV23-1, the J gene TRBJ2-2; D not certain. TRBV23-1 is recorded as an ORF, its role being uncertain. Deletions cut 4 bases from V and 5 bases from J, with 5 bases between. The length of the CDR3 is 12 residues. The chain's CDR3 is CASSPQTGELFF. CDR3 bases: TGCGCCAGCAGTCCCCAGACCGGGGAGCTGTTTTTT.

The rearrangement joins TRBV4-3 to TRBJ1-2; a possible D gene is TRBD1 (5 bases). V shed 0 bases and J shed 2 bases, with 13 bases lying between them. Looked up from germline, CDR1 is LGHNA and CDR2 is YSLEER. The CDR3 covers 16 residues. The CDR3 DNA follows: TGCGCCAGCAGCCAAGATTTTTACGGGGGGAACTATGGCTACACCTTC. This translates into CASSQDFYGGNYGYTF.